This T cell receptor (beta chain) originates from a study of blood T cell repertoires in COVID-19. Study summary: Acute and convalescent COVID-19 specimens originated in the United States, Italy and Spain. Sources were T cells, B-cell-depleted T cells, or PBMCs; the material itself was cDNA or gDNA.

Participants spanned ages about 18 to 90 years and resided in about 25 US areas. The CDR3 is made up of 15 amino acids. Trimming at V came to 1 base and at J to 3 bases, leaving 6 bases not matched to a gene. Per the germline V gene, CDR1 is SGHDN and CDR2 is FVKESK. Clones were read by immunoSEQ multiplex PCR, and TCRdb kept only the in-frame ones, dropping some. This sample carries a few hundred thousand clones, 85% of them seen once, and the ten largest clones take 18%. This receptor was taken from a man aged 35 to 55 who had recovered from COVID-19. V usage is TRBV14 and J usage is TRBJ2-7, with TRBD2 matching over 7 bases. Sequencing used PBMCs or T cells enriched from blood (not recorded which). The CDR3 sequence: CASSQGWGGLYEQYF. The CDR3 DNA follows: TGTGCCAGCAGCCAAGGCTGGGGGGGTCTCTACGAGCAGTACTTC.